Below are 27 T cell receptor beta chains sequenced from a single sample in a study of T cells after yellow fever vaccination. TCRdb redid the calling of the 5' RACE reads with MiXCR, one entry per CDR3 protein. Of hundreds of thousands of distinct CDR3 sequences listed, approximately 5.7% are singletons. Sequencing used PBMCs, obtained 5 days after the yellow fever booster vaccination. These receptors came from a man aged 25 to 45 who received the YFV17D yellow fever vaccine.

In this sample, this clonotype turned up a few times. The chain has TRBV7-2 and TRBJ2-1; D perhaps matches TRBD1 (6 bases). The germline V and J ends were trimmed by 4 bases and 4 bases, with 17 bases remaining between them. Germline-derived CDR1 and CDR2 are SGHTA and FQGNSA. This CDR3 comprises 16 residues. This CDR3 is CASSSGAGLPYNEQFF. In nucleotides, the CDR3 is TGTGCCAGCAGCTCAGGGGCGGGCCTTCCTTACAATGAGCAGTTCTTC. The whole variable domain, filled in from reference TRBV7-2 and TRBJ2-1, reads GAGVSQSPSNKVTEKGKDVELRCDPISGHTALYWYRQSLGQGLEFLIYFQGNSAPDKSGLPSDRFSAERTGGSVSTLTIQRTQQEDSAVYLCASSSGAGLPYNEQFFGPGTRLTVL.

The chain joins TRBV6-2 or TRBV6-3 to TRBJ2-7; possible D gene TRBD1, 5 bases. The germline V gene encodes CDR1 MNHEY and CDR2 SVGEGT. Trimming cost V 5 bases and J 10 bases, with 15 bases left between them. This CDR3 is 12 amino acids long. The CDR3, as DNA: TGTGCCAGCAGTACCCGACAGTTTCAACAGTACTTC. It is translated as CASSTRQFQQYF.

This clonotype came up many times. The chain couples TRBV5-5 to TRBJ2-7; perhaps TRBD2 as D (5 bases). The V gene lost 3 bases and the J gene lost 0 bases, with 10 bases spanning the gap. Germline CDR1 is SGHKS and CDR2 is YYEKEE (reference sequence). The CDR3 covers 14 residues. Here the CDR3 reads CASSSGLNSYEQYF. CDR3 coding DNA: TGTGCCAGCAGCTCTGGACTCAACTCCTACGAGCAGTACTTC.

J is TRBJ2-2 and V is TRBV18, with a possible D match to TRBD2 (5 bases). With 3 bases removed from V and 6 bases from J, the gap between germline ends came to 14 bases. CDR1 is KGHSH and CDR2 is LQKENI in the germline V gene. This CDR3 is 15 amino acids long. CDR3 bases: TGTGCCAGCTCACCGGGCCGTCACGGGGCCGGGGAGCTGTTTTTT. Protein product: CASSPGRHGAGELFF.

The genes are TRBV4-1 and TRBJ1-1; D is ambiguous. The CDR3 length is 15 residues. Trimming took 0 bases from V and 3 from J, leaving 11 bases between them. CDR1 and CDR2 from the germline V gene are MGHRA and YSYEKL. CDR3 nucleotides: TGCGCCAGCAGCCAAGAATTAAGGATAGACACTGAAGCTTTCTTT. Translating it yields CASSQELRIDTEAFF.

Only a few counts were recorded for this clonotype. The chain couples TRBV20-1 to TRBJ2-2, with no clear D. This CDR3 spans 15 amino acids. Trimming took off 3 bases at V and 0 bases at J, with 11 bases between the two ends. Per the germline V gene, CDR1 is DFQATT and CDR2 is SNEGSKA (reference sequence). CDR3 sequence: CSARPGSSNTGELFF. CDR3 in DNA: TGCAGTGCTAGGCCTGGTTCTTCGAACACCGGGGAGCTGTTTTTT.

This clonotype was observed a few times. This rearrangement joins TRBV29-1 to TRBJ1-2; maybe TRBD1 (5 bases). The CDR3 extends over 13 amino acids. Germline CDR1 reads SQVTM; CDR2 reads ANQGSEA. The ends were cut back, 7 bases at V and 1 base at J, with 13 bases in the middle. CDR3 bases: TGCAGCGCTCTGATTGGGGGTAACTATGGCTACACCTTC. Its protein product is CSALIGGNYGYTF.

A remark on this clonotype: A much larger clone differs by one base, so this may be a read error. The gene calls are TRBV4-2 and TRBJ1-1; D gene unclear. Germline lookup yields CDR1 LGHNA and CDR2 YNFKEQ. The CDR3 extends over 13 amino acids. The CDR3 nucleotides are TGTGCCAGCAACCAAGAGAAGTCGGGCGCAGCTTTCTTT. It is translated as CASNQEKSGAAFF.

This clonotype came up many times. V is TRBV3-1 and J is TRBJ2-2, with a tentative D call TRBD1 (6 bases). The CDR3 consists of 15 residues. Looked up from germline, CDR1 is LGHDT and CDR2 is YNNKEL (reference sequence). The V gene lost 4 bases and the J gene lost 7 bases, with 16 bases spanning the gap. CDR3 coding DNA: TGTGCCAGCAGCCGACAGGTGATGGGCGGCGGGGAGCTGTTTTTT. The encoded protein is CASSRQVMGGGELFF. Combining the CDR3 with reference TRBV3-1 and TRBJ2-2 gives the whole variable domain DTAVSQTPKYLVTQMGNDKSIKCEQNLGHDTMYWYKQDSKKFLKIMFSYNNKELIINETVPNRFSPKSPDKAHLNLHINSLELGDSAVYFCASSRQVMGGGELFFGEGSRLTVL.

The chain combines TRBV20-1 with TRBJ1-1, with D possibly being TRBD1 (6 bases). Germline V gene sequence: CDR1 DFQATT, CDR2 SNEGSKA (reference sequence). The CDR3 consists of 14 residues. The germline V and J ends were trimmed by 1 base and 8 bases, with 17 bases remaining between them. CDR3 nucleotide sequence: TGCAGTGCTAGAGGGGTTCCTCCCGGGACAGAAGCTTTCTTT. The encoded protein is CSARGVPPGTEAFF.

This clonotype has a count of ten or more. The CDR3 bases are TGCGCCAGCAGCTCACCGGGACTAACCGGTGAGCAGTTCTTC. It codes for CASSSPGLTGEQFF. V and J are TRBV5-1 and TRBJ2-1, with TRBD2 matching 7 bases. CDR3 length equals 14 residues. Germline V gene lookup returns CDR1 SGHRS and CDR2 YFSETQ. V lost 3 bases, J lost 9 bases, and 9 bases stayed unmatched.

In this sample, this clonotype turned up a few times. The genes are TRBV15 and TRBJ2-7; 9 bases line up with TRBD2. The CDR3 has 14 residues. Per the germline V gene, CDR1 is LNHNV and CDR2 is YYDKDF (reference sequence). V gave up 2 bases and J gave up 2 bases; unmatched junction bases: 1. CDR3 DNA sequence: TGTGCCACCAGCAGAATAGCGGGAGCCTACGAGCAGTACTTC. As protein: CATSRIAGAYEQYF. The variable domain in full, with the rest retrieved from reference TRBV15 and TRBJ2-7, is DAMVIQNPRYQVTQFGKPVTLSCSQTLNHNVMYWYQQKSSQAPKLLFHYYDKDFNNEADTPDNFQSRRPNTSFCFLDIRSPGLGDTAMYLCATSRIAGAYEQYFGPGTRLTVT.

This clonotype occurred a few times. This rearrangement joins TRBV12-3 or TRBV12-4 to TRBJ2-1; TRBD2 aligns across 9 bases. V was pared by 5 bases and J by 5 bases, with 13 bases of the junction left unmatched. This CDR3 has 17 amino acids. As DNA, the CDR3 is TGTGCCAGCAGTCCGGGTGCGGGAGGGGCCTGGAACAATGAGCAGTTCTTC. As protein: CASSPGAGGAWNNEQFF.

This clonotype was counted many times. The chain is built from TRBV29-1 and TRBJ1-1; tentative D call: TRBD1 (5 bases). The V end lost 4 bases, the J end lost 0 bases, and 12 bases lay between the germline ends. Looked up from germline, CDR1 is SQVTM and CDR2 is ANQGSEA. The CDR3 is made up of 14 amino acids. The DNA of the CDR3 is TGCAGCGTTGTGAGGGGTGGCGTGAACACTGAAGCTTTCTTT. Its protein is CSVVRGGVNTEAFF.

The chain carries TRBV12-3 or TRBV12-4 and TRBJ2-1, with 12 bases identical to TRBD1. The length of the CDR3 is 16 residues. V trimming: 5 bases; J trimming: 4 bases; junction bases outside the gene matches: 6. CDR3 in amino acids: CASSRLGQGAYNEQFF. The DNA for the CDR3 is TGTGCCAGCAGTCGATTGGGACAGGGGGCGTACAATGAGCAGTTCTTC.

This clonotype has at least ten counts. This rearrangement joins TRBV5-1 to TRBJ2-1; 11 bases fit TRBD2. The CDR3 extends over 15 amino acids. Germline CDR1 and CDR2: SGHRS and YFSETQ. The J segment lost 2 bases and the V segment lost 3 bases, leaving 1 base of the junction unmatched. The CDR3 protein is CASSSGLAAYNEQFF. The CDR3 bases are TGCGCCAGCAGCTCGGGACTAGCGGCCTACAATGAGCAGTTCTTC.

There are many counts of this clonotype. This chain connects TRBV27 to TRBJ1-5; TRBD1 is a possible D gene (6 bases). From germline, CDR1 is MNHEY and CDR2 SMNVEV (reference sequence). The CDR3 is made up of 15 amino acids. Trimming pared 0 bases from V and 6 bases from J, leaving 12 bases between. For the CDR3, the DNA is TGTGCCAGCAGTTTATCCACAGGGTCACTTCAGCCCCAGCATTTT. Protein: CASSLSTGSLQPQHF.

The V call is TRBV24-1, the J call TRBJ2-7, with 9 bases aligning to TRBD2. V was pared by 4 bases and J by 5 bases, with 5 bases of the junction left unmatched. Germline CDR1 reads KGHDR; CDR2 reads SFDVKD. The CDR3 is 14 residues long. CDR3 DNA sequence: TGTGCCACCAGTGAAGCGGGAGGAGGTGACGAGCAGTACTTC. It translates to CATSEAGGGDEQYF.

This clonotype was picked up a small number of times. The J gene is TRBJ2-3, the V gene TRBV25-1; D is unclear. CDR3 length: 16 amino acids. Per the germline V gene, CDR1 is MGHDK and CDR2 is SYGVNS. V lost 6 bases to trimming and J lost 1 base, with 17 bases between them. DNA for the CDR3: TGTGCCAGCAGCGACACCGGAGCCATGGGCACAGATACGCAGTATTTT. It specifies CASSDTGAMGTDTQYF.

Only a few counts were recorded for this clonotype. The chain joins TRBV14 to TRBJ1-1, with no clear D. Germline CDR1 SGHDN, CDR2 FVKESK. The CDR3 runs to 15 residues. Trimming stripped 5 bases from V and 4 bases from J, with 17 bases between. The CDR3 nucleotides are TGTGCCAGCAGCAACACCCGCGGGTGGGCCACTGAAGCTTTCTTT. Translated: CASSNTRGWATEAFF.

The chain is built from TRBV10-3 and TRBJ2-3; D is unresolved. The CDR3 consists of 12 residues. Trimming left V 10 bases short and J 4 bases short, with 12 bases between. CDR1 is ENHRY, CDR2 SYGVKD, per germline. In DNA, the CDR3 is TGTGCCACCGTCCAAGGTGCAGATACGCAGTATTTT. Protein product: CATVQGADTQYF.

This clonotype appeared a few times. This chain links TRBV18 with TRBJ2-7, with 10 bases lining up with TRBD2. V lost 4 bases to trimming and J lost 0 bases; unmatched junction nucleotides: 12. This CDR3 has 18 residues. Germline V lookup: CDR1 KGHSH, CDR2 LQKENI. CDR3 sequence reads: CASSLGTSAPLSSYEQYF. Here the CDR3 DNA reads TGTGCCAGCTCACTAGGGACTAGCGCACCATTAAGCTCCTACGAGCAGTACTTC.

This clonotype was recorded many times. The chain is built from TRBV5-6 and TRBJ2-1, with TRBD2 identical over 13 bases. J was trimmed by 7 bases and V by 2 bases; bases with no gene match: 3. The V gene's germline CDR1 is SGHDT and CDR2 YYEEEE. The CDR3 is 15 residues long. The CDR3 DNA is TGTGCCAGCAGCTTCCGGACTAGCGGGGGTAATGAGCAGTTCTTC. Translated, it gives CASSFRTSGGNEQFF. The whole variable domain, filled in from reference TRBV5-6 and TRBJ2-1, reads DAGVTQSPTHLIKTRGQQVTLRCSPKSGHDTVSWYQQALGQGPQFIFQYYEEEERQRGNFPDRFSGHQFPNYSSELNVNALLLGDSALYLCASSFRTSGGNEQFFGPGTRLTVL.

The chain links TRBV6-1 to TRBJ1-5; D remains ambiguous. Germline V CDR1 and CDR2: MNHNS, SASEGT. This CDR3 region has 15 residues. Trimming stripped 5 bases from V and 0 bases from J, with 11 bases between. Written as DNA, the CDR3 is TGTGCCAGCAGTCGGGGAACTTCTAGCAATCAGCCCCAGCATTTT. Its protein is CASSRGTSSNQPQHF.

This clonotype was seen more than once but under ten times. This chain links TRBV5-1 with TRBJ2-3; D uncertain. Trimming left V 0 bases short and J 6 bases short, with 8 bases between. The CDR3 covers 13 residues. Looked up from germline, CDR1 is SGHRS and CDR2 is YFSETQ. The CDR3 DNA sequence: TGCGCCAGCAGCTTGGAATCCCGGGATACGCAGTATTTT. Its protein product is CASSLESRDTQYF.

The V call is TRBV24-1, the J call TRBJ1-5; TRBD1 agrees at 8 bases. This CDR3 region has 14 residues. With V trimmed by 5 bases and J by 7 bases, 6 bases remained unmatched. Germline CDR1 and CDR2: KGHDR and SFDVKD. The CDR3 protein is CATSGTGSGQPQHF. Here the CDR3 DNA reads TGTGCCACCAGTGGGACAGGGTCAGGGCAGCCCCAGCATTTT.

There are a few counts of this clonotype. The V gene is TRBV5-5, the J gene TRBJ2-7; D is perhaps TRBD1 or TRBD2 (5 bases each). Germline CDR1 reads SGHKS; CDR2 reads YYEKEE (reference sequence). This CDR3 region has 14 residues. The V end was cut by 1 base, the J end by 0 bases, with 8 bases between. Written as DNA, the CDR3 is TGTGCCAGCAGCTTGTCCGGGACCTCCTACGAGCAGTACTTC. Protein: CASSLSGTSYEQYF. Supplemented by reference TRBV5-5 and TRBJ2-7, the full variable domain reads DAGVTQSPTHLIKTRGQQVTLRCSPISGHKSVSWYQQVLGQGPQFIFQYYEKEERGRGNFPDRFSARQFPNYSSELNVNALLLGDSALYLCASSLSGTSYEQYFGPGTRLTVT.